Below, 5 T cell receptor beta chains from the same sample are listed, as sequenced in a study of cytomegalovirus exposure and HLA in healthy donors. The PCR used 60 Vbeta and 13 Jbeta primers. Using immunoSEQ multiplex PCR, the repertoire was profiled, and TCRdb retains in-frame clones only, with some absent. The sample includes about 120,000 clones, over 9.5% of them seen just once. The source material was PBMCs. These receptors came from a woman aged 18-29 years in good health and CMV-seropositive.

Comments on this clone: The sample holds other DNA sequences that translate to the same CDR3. DNA for the CDR3: TGTGCCAGCAGCTTAGTTCTGGAGACCCAGTACTTC. It codes for CASSLVLETQYF. The J gene is TRBJ2-5, the V gene TRBV7-8; unclear D gene. CDR1 is SGHVS and CDR2 is FQNEAQ in the germline V gene. V lost 1 base, J lost 5 bases, and 5 bases lay in between. The CDR3 extends over 12 amino acids.

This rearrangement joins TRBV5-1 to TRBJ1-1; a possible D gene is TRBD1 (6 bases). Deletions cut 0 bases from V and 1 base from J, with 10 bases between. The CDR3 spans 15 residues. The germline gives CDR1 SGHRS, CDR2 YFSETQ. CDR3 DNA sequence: TGCGCCAGCAGCTTGGACAGGGCCTCGAACACTGAAGCTTTCTTT. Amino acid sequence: CASSLDRASNTEAFF.

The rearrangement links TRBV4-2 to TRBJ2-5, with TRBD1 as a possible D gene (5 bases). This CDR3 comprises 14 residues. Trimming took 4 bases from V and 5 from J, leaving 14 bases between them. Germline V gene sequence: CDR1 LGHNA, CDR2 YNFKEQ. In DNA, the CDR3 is TGTGCCAGCAGCCCCGGAGACAGTTGGGAGACCCAGTACTTC. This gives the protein CASSPGDSWETQYF.

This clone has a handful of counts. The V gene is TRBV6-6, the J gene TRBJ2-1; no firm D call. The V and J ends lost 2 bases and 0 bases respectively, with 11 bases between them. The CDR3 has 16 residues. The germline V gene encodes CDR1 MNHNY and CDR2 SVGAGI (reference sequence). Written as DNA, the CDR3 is TGTGCCAGCAGTTACGGCGGCTCAAGCTCCTACAATGAGCAGTTCTTC. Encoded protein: CASSYGGSSSYNEQFF.

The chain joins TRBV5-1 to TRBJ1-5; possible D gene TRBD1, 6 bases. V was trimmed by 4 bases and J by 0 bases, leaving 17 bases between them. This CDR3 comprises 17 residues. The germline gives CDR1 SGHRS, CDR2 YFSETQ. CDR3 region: CASSRGGAFDSNQPQHF. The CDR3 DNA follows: TGCGCCAGCAGCCGGGGGGGGGCTTTCGATAGCAATCAGCCCCAGCATTTT.